What follows are 10 T cell receptor beta chains derived from one specimen sequenced in a study of shared clonotypes between healthy human individuals. Method: immunoSEQ multiplex PCR; TCRdb's copy keeps in-frame clones and lacks some. In the table there are 2 million to 2.5 million clones, 85% to 95% of which are singletons. Sequenced input: naive CD4+ T cells from PBMCs. The sample's subset: CD45RA+ positively selected. The receptors shown here come from a man between 18 and 29 years old in good health. Some clones in this sample may be carry-over from other donors' samples.

The chain has TRBV28 and TRBJ1-5, with unresolved D. The CDR3 is made up of 15 amino acids. Trimming stripped 6 bases from V and 0 bases from J, with 12 bases between. The germline V gene has CDR1 MDHEN and CDR2 SYDVKM. The CDR3 bases are TGTGCCAGCAGACTAAGAGGCGATAGCAATCAGCCCCAGCATTTT. This sequence encodes CASRLRGDSNQPQHF.

The CDR3 DNA sequence: TGTGCCAGCAGCCGTGGACCTTTGGCGAACACCGGGGAGCTGTTTTTT. This sequence encodes CASSRGPLANTGELFF. The rearrangement uses TRBV7-2 and TRBJ2-2; D call uncertain. V was pared by 5 bases and J by 0 bases, with 13 bases between. The CDR3 covers 16 residues. Germline-derived CDR1 and CDR2 are SGHTA and FQGNSA.

This clone was counted a few times. V gene TRBV18 combines with J gene TRBJ1-3; TRBD1 matches at 7 bases. This CDR3 spans 16 amino acids. J was trimmed by 4 bases and V by 4 bases; bases with no gene match: 10. Per the germline V gene, CDR1 is KGHSH and CDR2 is LQKENI. The DNA of the CDR3 is TGTGCCAGCTCACTAACATCACAGGGGCCGGGAAACACCATATATTTT. Translated: CASSLTSQGPGNTIYF.

This clone was counted between two and nine times. This CDR3 is also generated by other DNA sequences in the sample. The chain employs TRBV28 and TRBJ1-5; D gene uncertain. Per germline, CDR1 MDHEN and CDR2 SYDVKM. The CDR3 is 12 amino acids. V lost 3 bases and J lost 4, with 4 bases in between. CDR3 residues: CASSLRNQPQHF. The CDR3 nucleotides are TGTGCCAGCAGTTTGAGGAATCAGCCCCAGCATTTT.

The CDR3 DNA follows: TGTGCCAGCAGTCAAGAAGAGGGTCGACCCCAGCATTTT. Encoded protein: CASSQEEGRPQHF. The genes are TRBV28 and TRBJ1-5, with D unresolved. The CDR3 covers 13 residues. Between the trimmed V and J ends, which lost 5 bases and 10 bases, there was a span of 15 bases. The germline gives CDR1 MDHEN, CDR2 SYDVKM.

The chain links TRBV4-3 to TRBJ2-7; the match to TRBD2 covers 8 bases. The germline CDR1 and CDR2 sequences are LGHNA and YSLEER. J lost 2 bases, V lost 0 bases, and 3 bases had no gene match. This CDR3 has 15 amino acids. CDR3 sequence reads: CASSQDPRGAYEQYF. The DNA of the CDR3 is TGCGCCAGCAGCCAAGATCCGCGGGGGGCCTACGAGCAGTACTTC.

In regard to this clone: The identical CDR3 is also encoded by other nucleotide sequences in the sample. The DNA of the CDR3 is TGCAGCGTTGTGGTGGAGACCCAGTACTTC. Translated: CSVVVETQYF. V and J are TRBV29-1 and TRBJ2-5; the D is unclear. Germline loops: CDR1 SQVTM, CDR2 ANQGSEA. This CDR3 has 10 residues. V was cut by 4 bases and J by 5 bases, with 5 bases left in between. The full variable domain, completed using reference TRBV29-1 and TRBJ2-5, is SAVISQKPSRDICQRGTSLTIQCQVDSQVTMMFWYRQQPGQSLTLIATANQGSEATYESGFVIDKFPISRPNLTFSTLTVSNMSPEDSSIYLCSVVVETQYFGPGTRLLVL.

The V gene is TRBV27, the J gene TRBJ2-3; a possible D gene is TRBD2 (7 bases). V lost 1 base, J lost 9 bases, and 20 bases lay in between. Germline assignment: CDR1 MNHEY and CDR2 SMNVEV (reference sequence). The CDR3 contains 16 residues. Here the CDR3 DNA reads TGTGCCAGCAGTTTATTTGGGGGCGGGTCCGGGGGGACGCAGTATTTT. Its protein is CASSLFGGGSGGTQYF.

This clone came up once. The chain is built from TRBV5-1 and TRBJ2-4; D may match TRBD1 or TRBD2 (5 bases each). The V end was cut by 0 bases, the J end by 9 bases, with 16 bases between. This CDR3 is built from 15 residues. Germline V gene data show CDR1 as SGHRS and CDR2 as YFSETQ. CDR3: CASSLGDPNASIQYF. The CDR3 DNA is TGCGCCAGCAGCTTGGGGGACCCTAACGCTAGCATTCAGTACTTC.

The chain combines TRBV15 with TRBJ2-1; 8 nucleotides align to TRBD2. The V segment lost 2 bases and the J segment 7 bases; nucleotides outside the gene matches: 7. The CDR3 sequence is 15 residues long. CDR1 is LNHNV, CDR2 YYDKDF, per germline (reference sequence). Here the CDR3 DNA reads TGTGCCACCAGCAGACGCGGGGCTAGCGGGAATGAGCAGTTCTTC. Its translation is CATSRRGASGNEQFF.